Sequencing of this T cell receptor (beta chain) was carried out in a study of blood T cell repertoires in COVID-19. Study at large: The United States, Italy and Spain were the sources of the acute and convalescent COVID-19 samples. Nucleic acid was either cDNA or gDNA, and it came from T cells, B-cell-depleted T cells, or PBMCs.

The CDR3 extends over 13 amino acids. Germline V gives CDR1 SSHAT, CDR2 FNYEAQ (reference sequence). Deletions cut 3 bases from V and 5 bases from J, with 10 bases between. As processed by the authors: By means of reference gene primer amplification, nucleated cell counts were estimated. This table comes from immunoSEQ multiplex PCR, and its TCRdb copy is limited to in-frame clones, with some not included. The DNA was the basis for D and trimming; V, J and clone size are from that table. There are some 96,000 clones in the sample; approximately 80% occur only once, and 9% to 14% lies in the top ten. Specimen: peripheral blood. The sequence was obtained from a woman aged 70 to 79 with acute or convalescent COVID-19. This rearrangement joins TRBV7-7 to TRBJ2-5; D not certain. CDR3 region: CASSFQFLETQYF. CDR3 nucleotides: TGTGCCAGCAGCTTTCAGTTCCTGGAGACCCAGTACTTC.